This T cell receptor (beta chain) was observed in a study of blood T cell repertoires in COVID-19. The method was immunoSEQ multiplex PCR; TCRdb's version includes in-frame clones alone and lacks a portion of them. The data hold nearly 110,000 clones, with approximately 84% observed a single time. The CDR3 is 14 amino acids. The V end was cut by 2 bases, the J end by 5 bases, with 9 bases between. Germline CDR1 reads SEHNR; CDR2 reads FQNEAQ (reference sequence). This clonotype was sampled from a human donor in a cohort sampled during active COVID-19. The gene calls are TRBV7-9 and TRBJ1-4; D remains ambiguous. The sequenced sample consisted of peripheral blood. This CDR3 is CASSLSSANEKLFF. The CDR3 DNA sequence: TGTGCCAGCAGCTTATCGAGTGCCAATGAAAAACTGTTTTTT.